Listed below are T cell receptor beta chains from one sample, sequenced in a study of cytomegalovirus exposure and HLA in healthy donors. Clones were read by immunoSEQ multiplex PCR, and TCRdb kept only the in-frame ones, dropping some. The table records some 120,000 clones, roughly 71% of them present only once. Sequencing was carried out using PBMCs. Receptor source: a woman in her 50s in good health and CMV-seropositive. Both conserved end residues are part of each CDR3. D genes are given only for firm matches. Expanded clones are given a class, and other clones once, few, many or no size at all.

D | J | length | size | V | DNA | CDR3
TRBD1 | TRBJ2-7 | 13 | - | TRBV5-6 | TGTGCCAGCAGCTGGGACAGGGGCCACGAGCAGTACTTC | CASSWDRGHEQYF
TRBD1 | TRBJ2-7 | 13 | - | TRBV11-3 | TGTGCCAGCAGCCCTCCGACAGGGGGCGAGCAGTACTTC | CASSPPTGGEQYF
- | TRBJ1-2 | 13 | few | TRBV18 | TGTGCCAGCTCACCGTCGCAGGTTTATGGCTACACCTTC | CASSPSQVYGYTF
- | TRBJ1-5 | 14 | - | TRBV6-6 | TGTGCCAGCAGTTACTCGATGGCTAGCGGGCCCCAGCATTTT | CASSYSMASGPQHF
- | TRBJ1-4 | 15 | - | TRBV5-1 | TGCGCCAGCAGCCCAGGTTCCCGTCCTAATGAAAAACTGTTTTTT | CASSPGSRPNEKLFF
TRBD1 | TRBJ2-7 | 12 | - | TRBV29-1 | TGCAGCGCCGGGACAGGTTCGCACGAGCAGTACTTC | CSAGTGSHEQYF
TRBD1 | TRBJ2-2 | 15 | - | TRBV7-9 | TGTGCCAGCAGCTTAGAACAGGGGAGAGTCGGGGAGCTGTTTTTT | CASSLEQGRVGELFF
- | TRBJ1-6 | 14 | - | TRBV14 | TGTGCCAGCAGCCTCGGTCCTGCGAATTCACCCCTCCACTTT | CASSLGPANSPLHF
- | TRBJ2-1 | 15 | - | TRBV5-1 | TGCGCCAGCGTAAAGGAGGGGGCTGACTACAATGAGCAGTTCTTC | CASVKEGADYNEQFF
TRBD2 | TRBJ2-1 | 14 | - | TRBV5-1 | TGCGCCAGCAGCGGGGGACTAGCTCGCAATGAGCAGTTCTTC | CASSGGLARNEQFF
TRBD2 | TRBJ2-3 | 16 | - | TRBV4-3 | TGCGCCAGCAGCCAACCAGGACTAGGCGGCGCAGATACGCAGTATTTT | CASSQPGLGGADTQYF